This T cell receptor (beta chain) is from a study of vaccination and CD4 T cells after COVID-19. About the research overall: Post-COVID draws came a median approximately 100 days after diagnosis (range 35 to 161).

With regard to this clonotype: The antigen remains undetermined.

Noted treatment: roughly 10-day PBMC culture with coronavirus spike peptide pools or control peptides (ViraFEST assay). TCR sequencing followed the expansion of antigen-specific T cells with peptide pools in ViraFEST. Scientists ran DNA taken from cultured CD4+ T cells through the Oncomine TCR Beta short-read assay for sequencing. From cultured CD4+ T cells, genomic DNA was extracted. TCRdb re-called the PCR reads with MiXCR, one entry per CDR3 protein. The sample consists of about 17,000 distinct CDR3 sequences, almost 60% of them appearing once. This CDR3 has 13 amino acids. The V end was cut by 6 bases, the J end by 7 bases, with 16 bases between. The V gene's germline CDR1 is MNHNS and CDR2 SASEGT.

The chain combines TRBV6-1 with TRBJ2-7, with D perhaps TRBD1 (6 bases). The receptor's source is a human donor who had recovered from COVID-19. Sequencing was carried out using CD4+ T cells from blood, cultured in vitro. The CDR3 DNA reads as TGTGCCAGCAGCTCCCTACAGGGCGGGGAGCAGTACTTC. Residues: CASSSLQGGEQYF.